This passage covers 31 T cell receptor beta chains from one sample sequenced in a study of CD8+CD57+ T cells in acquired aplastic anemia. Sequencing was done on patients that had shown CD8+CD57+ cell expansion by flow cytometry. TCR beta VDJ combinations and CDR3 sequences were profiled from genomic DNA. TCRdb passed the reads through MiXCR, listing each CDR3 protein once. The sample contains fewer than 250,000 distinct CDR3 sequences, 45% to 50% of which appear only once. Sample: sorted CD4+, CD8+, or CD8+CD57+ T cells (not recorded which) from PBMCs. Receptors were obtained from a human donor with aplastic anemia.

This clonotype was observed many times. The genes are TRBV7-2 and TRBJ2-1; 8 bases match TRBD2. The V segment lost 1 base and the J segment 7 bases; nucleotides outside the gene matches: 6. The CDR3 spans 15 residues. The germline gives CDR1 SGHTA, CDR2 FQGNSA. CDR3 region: CASSLVGGDYNEQFF. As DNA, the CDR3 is TGTGCCAGCAGCTTAGTCGGGGGGGATTATAATGAGCAGTTCTTC. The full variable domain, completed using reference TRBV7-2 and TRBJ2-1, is GAGVSQSPSNKVTEKGKDVELRCDPISGHTALYWYRQSLGQGLEFLIYFQGNSAPDKSGLPSDRFSAERTGGSVSTLTIQRTQQEDSAVYLCASSLVGGDYNEQFFGPGTRLTVL.

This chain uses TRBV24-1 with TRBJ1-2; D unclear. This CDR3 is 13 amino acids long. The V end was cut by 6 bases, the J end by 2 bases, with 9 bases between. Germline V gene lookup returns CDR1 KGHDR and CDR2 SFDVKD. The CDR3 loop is CATSFGRNYGYTF. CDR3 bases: TGTGCCACCAGTTTTGGGCGGAACTATGGCTACACCTTC.

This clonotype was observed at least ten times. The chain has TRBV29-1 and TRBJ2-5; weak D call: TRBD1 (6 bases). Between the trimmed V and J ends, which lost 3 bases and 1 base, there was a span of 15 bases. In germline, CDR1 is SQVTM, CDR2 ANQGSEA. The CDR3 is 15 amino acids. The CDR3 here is CSVDPKHRAQETQYF. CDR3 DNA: TGCAGCGTTGATCCAAAACACAGGGCCCAAGAGACCCAGTACTTC.

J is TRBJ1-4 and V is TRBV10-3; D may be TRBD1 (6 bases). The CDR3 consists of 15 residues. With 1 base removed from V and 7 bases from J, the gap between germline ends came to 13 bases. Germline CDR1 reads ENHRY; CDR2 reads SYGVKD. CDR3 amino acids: CAISELSGVPEKLFF. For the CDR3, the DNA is TGTGCCATCAGTGAGTTGTCAGGGGTGCCTGAAAAACTGTTTTTT.

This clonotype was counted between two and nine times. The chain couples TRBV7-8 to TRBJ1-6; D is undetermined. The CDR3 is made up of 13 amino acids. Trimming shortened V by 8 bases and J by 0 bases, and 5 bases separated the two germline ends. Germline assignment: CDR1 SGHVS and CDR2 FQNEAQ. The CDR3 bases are TGTGCCAGCGGTCTCTCCTATAATTCACCCCTCCACTTT. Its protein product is CASGLSYNSPLHF.

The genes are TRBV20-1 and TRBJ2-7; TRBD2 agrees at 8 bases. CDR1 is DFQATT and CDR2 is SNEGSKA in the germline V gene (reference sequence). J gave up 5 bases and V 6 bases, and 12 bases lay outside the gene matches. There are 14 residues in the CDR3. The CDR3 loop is CSATQARGVDEQYF. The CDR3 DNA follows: TGCAGTGCGACCCAGGCGCGGGGGGTCGACGAGCAGTACTTC.

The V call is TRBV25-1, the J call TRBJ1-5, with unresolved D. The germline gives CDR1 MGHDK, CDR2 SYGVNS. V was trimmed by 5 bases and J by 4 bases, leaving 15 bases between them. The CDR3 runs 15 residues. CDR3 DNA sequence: TGTGCCAGCAGTTTCTCATCGGGGTTAAATCAGCCCCAGCATTTT. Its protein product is CASSFSSGLNQPQHF.

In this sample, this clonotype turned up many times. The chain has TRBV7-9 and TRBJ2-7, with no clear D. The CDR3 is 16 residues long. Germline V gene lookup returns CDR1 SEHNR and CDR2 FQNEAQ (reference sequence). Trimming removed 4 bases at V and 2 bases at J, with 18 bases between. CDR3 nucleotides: TGTGCCAGCAGCTCGACCATCGATACGCCGACCTACGAGCAGTACTTC. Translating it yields CASSSTIDTPTYEQYF. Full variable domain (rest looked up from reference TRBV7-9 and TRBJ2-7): DTGVSQNPRHKITKRGQNVTFRCDPISEHNRLYWYRQTLGQGPEFLTYFQNEAQLEKSRLLSDRFSAERPKGSFSTLEIQRTEQGDSAMYLCASSSTIDTPTYEQYFGPGTRLTVT.

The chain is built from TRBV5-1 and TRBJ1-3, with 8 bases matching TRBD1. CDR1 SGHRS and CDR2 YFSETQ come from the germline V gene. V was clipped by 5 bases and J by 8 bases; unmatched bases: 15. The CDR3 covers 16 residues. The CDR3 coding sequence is TGCGCCAGCAGTTTCGGACAGGGCCATTATGGCTACACCATATATTTT. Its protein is CASSFGQGHYGYTIYF. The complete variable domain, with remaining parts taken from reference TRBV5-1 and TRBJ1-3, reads KAGVTQTPRYLIKTRGQQVTLSCSPISGHRSVSWYQQTPGQGLQFLFEYFSETQRNKGNFPGRFSGRQFSNSRSEMNVSTLELGDSALYLCASSFGQGHYGYTIYFGEGSWLTVV.

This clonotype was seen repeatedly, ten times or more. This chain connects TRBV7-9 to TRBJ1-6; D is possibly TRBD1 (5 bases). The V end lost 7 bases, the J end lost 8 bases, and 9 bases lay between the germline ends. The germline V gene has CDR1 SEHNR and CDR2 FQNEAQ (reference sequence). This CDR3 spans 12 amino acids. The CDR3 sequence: CASKRGDSPLHF. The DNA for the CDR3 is TGTGCCAGCAAGCGAGGGGATTCACCCCTCCACTTT. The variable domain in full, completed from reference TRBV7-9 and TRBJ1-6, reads DTGVSQNPRHKITKRGQNVTFRCDPISEHNRLYWYRQTLGQGPEFLTYFQNEAQLEKSRLLSDRFSAERPKGSFSTLEIQRTEQGDSAMYLCASKRGDSPLHFGNGTRLTVT.

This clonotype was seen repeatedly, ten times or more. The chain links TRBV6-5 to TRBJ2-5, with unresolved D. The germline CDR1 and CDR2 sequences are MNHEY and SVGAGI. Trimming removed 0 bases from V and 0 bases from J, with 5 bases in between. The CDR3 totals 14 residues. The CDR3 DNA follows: TGTGCCAGCAGTTACTCGGCAGACCAAGAGACCCAGTACTTC. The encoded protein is CASSYSADQETQYF.

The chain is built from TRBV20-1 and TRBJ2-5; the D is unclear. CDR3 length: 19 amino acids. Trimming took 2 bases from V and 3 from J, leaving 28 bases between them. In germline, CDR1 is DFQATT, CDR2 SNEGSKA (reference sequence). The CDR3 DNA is TGCAGTGCTAGACTTCCGGCGGTCTCTGGAAACACCATGGAAGAGACCCAGTACTTC. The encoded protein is CSARLPAVSGNTMEETQYF.

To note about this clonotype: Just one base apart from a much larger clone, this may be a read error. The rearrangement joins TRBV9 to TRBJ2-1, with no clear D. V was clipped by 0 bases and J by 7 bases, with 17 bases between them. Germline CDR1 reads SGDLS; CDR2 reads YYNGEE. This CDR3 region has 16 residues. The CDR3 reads CASSVGLDVIINEQFF. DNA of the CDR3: TGTGCCAGCAGCGTAGGTCTGGACGTCATTATAAATGAGCAGTTCTTC.

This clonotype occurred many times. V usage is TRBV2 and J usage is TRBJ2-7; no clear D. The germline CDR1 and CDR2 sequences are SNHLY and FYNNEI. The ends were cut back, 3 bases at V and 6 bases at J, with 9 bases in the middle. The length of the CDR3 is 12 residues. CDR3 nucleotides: TGTGCCAGCAGTGAGCCGCTAGGCGAGCAGTACTTC. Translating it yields CASSEPLGEQYF.

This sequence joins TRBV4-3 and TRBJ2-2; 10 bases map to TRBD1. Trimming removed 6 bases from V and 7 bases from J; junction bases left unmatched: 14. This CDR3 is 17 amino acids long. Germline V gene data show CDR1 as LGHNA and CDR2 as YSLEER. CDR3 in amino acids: CASSPNLGTGDGGELFF. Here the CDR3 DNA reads TGCGCCAGCAGTCCCAACCTCGGGACAGGGGACGGCGGGGAGCTGTTTTTT.

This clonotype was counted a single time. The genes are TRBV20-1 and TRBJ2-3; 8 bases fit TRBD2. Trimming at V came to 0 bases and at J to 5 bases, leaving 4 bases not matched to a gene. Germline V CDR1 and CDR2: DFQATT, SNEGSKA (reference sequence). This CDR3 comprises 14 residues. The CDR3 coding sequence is TGCAGTGCTAGAGACGGCGCGGGAGGAGATACGCAGTATTTT. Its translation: CSARDGAGGDTQYF.

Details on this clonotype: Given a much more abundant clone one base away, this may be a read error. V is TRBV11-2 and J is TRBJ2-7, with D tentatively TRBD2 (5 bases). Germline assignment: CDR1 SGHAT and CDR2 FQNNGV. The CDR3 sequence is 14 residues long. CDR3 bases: TGTGCCAGCAGCTTGGAGGTGAGCTCCCACGAGCAGTACTTC. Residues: CASSLEVSSHEQYF.

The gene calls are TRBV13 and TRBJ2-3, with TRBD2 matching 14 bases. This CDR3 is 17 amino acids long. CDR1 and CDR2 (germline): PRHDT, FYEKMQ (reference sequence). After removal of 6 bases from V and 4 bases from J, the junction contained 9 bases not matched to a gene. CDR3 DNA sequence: TGTGCCAGCAGTGAACTCGGACTAGCGGGAGGTGCAGATACGCAGTATTTT. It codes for CASSELGLAGGADTQYF. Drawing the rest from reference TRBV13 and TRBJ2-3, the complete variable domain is AAGVIQSPRHLIKEKRETATLKCYPIPRHDTVYWYQQGPGQDPQFLISFYEKMQSDKGSIPDRFSAQQFSDYHSELNMSSLELGDSALYFCASSELGLAGGADTQYFGPGTRLTVL.

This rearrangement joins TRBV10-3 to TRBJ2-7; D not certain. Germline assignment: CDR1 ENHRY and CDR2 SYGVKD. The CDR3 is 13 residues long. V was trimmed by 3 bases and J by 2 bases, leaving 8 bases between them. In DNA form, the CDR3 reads TGTGCCATCAGTGATCGGGTCCCCTACGAGCAGTACTTC. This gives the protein CAISDRVPYEQYF.

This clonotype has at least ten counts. CDR3 protein: CSARDFESGTVSSYNSPLHF. The DNA for the CDR3 is TGCAGTGCTAGAGACTTCGAATCCGGGACAGTAAGCTCCTATAATTCACCCCTCCACTTT. The rearrangement joins TRBV20-1 to TRBJ1-6; 7 bases are a match to TRBD1. Trimming at V came to 0 bases and at J to 0 bases, leaving 14 bases not matched to a gene. From germline, CDR1 is DFQATT and CDR2 SNEGSKA (reference sequence). The CDR3 extends over 20 amino acids.

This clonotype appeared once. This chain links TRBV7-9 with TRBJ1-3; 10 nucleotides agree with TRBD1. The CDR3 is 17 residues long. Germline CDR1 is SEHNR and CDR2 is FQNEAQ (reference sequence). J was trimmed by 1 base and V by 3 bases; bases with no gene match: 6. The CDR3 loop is CASSFMDRGRSGNTIYF. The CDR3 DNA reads TGTGCCAGCAGCTTCATGGACAGGGGGAGATCTGGAAACACCATATATTTT.

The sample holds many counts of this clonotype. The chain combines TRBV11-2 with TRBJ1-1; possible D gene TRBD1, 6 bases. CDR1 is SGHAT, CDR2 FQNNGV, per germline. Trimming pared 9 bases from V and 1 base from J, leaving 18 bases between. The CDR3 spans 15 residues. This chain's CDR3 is CASMRGGGPNTEAFF. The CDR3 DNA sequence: TGTGCCAGTATGAGGGGGGGCGGACCGAACACTGAAGCTTTCTTT.

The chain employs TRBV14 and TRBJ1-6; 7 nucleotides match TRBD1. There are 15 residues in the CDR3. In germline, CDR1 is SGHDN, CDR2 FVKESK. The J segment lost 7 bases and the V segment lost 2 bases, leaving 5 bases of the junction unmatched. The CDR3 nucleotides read TGTGCCAGCAGCCAAAAGACAGGGTTCAATTCACCCCTCCACTTT. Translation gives CASSQKTGFNSPLHF.

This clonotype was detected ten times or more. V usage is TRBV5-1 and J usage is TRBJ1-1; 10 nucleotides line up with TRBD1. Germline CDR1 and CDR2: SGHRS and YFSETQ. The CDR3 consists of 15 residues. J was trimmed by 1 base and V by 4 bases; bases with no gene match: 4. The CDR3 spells CASSIRTGGNTEAFF. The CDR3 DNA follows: TGCGCCAGCAGCATAAGGACAGGGGGGAACACTGAAGCTTTCTTT. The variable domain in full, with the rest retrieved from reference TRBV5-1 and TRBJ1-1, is KAGVTQTPRYLIKTRGQQVTLSCSPISGHRSVSWYQQTPGQGLQFLFEYFSETQRNKGNFPGRFSGRQFSNSRSEMNVSTLELGDSALYLCASSIRTGGNTEAFFGQGTRLTVV.

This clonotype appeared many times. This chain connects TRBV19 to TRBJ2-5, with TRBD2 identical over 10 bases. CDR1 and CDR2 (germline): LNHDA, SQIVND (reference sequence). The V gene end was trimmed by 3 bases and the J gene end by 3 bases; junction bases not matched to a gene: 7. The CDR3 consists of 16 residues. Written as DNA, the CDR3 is TGTGCCAGTAGTATCTTGGCTAGCGGGGGAAAAGAGACCCAGTACTTC. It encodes CASSILASGGKETQYF. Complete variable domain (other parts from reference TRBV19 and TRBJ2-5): DGGITQSPKYLFRKEGQNVTLSCEQNLNHDAMYWYRQDPGQGLRLIYYSQIVNDFQKGDIAEGYSVSREKKESFPLTVTSAQKNPTAFYLCASSILASGGKETQYFGPGTRLLVL.

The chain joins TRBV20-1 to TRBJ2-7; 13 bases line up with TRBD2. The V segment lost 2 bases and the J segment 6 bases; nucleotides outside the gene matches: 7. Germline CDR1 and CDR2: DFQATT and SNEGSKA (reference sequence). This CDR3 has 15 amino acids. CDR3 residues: CSARPLAGGPGEQYF. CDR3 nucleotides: TGCAGTGCTAGACCACTAGCGGGGGGGCCGGGCGAGCAGTACTTC.

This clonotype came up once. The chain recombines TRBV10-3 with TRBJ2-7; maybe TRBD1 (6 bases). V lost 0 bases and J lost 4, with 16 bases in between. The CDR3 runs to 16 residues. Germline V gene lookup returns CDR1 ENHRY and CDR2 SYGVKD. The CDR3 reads CAISESTGHPVYEQYF. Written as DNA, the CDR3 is TGTGCCATCAGTGAGTCGACGGGACATCCAGTATACGAGCAGTACTTC.

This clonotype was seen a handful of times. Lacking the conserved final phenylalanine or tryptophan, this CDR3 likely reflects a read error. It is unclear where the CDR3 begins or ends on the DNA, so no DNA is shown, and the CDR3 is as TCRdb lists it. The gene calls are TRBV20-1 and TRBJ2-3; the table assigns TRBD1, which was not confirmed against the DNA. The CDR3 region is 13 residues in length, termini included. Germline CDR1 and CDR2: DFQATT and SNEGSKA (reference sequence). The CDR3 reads CSARDRDNFNLNY.

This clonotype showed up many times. The CDR3 sequence is CASSQAAGTLNNEQFF. Here the CDR3 DNA reads TGCGCCAGCAGCCAAGCCGCCGGGACACTCAACAATGAGCAGTTCTTC. The V and J genes are TRBV4-1 and TRBJ2-1; D may be TRBD1 (6 bases). The CDR3 spans 16 residues. V was clipped by 1 base and J by 5 bases, with 15 bases between them. In germline, CDR1 is MGHRA, CDR2 YSYEKL.

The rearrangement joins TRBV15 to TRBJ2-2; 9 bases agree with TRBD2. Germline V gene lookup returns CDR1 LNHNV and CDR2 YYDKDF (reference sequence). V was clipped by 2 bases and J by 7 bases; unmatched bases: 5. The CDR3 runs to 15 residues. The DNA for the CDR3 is TGTGCCACCAGCAGATCGATTAGCGGGAGCGGGGAGCTGTTTTTT. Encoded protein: CATSRSISGSGELFF. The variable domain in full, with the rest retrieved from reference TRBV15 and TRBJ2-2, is DAMVIQNPRYQVTQFGKPVTLSCSQTLNHNVMYWYQQKSSQAPKLLFHYYDKDFNNEADTPDNFQSRRPNTSFCFLDIRSPGLGDTAMYLCATSRSISGSGELFFGEGSRLTVL.

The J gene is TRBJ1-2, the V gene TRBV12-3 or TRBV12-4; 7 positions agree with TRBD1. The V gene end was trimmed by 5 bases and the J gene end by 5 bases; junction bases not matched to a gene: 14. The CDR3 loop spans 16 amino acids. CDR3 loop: CASSPWTGQHPYGYTF. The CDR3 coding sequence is TGTGCCAGCAGTCCCTGGACAGGCCAACACCCATATGGCTACACCTTC.